Each of the 22 T cell receptor beta chains below was sequenced from the same sample in a study of cytomegalovirus exposure and HLA in healthy donors. Both 60 Vbeta primers and 13 Jbeta primers went into the PCR. The protocol was immunoSEQ multiplex PCR, while the TCRdb copy is restricted to in-frame clones and leaves out a portion. This sample has around 150,000 clones, with approximately 82% found just once. The sequenced sample was PBMCs. Receptors originate from a man younger than 30 in good health and CMV-seropositive.

The chain has TRBV7-9 and TRBJ2-7; 8 bases agree with TRBD2. The CDR3 has 14 residues. Germline CDR1 reads SEHNR; CDR2 reads FQNEAQ (reference sequence). Trimming took 5 bases from V and 1 from J; bases not matched to a gene: 4. CDR3 protein: CASSPLAVSYEQYF. CDR3 in DNA: TGTGCCAGCAGCCCACTAGCGGTTTCCTACGAGCAGTACTTC.

This clone was seen more than once but under ten times. CDR3 coding DNA: TGTGCCAGCAGCCCGCATAGGACAGGGGATGAAAAACTGTTTTTT. This sequence encodes CASSPHRTGDEKLFF. The chain carries TRBV5-5 and TRBJ1-4, with 9 bases fitting TRBD1. After removal of 4 bases from V and 6 bases from J, the junction contained 7 bases not matched to a gene. Germline CDR1 and CDR2: SGHKS and YYEKEE (reference sequence). The CDR3 loop spans 15 amino acids.

In regard to this clone: One end of the junction varies from germline; a read error may be responsible. V usage is TRBV28 and J usage is TRBJ2-7; 9 nucleotides align to TRBD2. Germline-derived CDR1 and CDR2 are MDHEN and SYDVKM. The CDR3 is 14 amino acids. The CDR3 DNA is TGTGCCAGCAGTACCGGGACTAGCTCCCACGAGCAGTACTTC. Translating it yields CASSTGTSSHEQYF.

The CDR3 spells CASSFTTDSYEQYF. The CDR3 DNA reads TGTGCCAGCAGCTTTACTACTGACTCCTACGAGCAGTACTTC. This chain uses TRBV7-2 with TRBJ2-7; D call uncertain. Germline-derived CDR1 and CDR2 are SGHTA and FQGNSA. This CDR3 has 14 amino acids. Trimming left V 3 bases short and J 0 bases short, with 9 bases between.

The rearrangement links TRBV7-3 to TRBJ2-2; D not certain. Trimming removed 1 base at V and 1 base at J, with 10 bases between. There are 16 residues in the CDR3. Germline lookup yields CDR1 SGHTA and CDR2 FQGTGA. CDR3: CASSLNEVRNTGELFF. The CDR3 nucleotides are TGTGCCAGCAGCTTAAATGAAGTCAGGAACACCGGGGAGCTGTTTTTT.

The J gene is TRBJ1-2, the V gene TRBV4-1; D is possibly TRBD1 (6 bases). V was shortened by 1 base and J by 4 bases, with 16 bases between the two germline ends. Germline CDR1 reads MGHRA; CDR2 reads YSYEKL. CDR3 length equals 16 residues. DNA of the CDR3: TGCGCCAGCAGCCAAGTATTCCCCGGGACAACCTATGGCTACACCTTC. This encodes CASSQVFPGTTYGYTF.

This clone was seen only a few times. The J gene is TRBJ2-7, the V gene TRBV5-1, with a tentative D call TRBD1 (6 bases). The CDR3 consists of 14 residues. Trimming stripped 0 bases from V and 3 bases from J, with 10 bases between. CDR1 is SGHRS, CDR2 YFSETQ, per germline. CDR3 nucleotides: TGCGCCAGCAGCTTGGGACAGGTCGACTACGAGCAGTACTTC. As protein: CASSLGQVDYEQYF.

The CDR3 spells CASKRTSGSYNEQFF. In nucleotides, the CDR3 is TGTGCCAGCAAAAGGACTAGCGGTTCCTACAATGAGCAGTTCTTC. The chain combines TRBV27 with TRBJ2-1; TRBD2 matches at 10 bases. The CDR3 runs to 15 residues. CDR1 is MNHEY, CDR2 SMNVEV, per germline (reference sequence). V lost 7 bases, J lost 1 base, and 4 bases stayed unmatched.

V is TRBV2 and J is TRBJ1-2; D remains unclear. The CDR3 runs 12 residues. Germline assignment: CDR1 SNHLY and CDR2 FYNNEI. Trimming pared 7 bases from V and 4 bases from J, leaving 10 bases between. This chain's CDR3 is CASIQYGYGYTF. Here the CDR3 DNA reads TGTGCCAGCATTCAGTATGGCTATGGCTACACCTTC.

A single count supports this clone. The chain recombines TRBV19 with TRBJ1-5, with D maybe TRBD1 (5 bases). Germline-derived CDR1 and CDR2 are LNHDA and SQIVND (reference sequence). V was pared by 7 bases and J by 2 bases, with 15 bases between. This CDR3 contains 15 residues. In nucleotides, the CDR3 is TGTGCCAGTAAGGGACTGGGTGGTCGCAATCAGCCCCAGCATTTT. Translating it yields CASKGLGGRNQPQHF.

The V gene is TRBV15, the J gene TRBJ2-1, with 9 bases fitting TRBD2. The trim removed 1 base at V and 8 bases at J, leaving 6 bases unmatched. CDR3 size: 15 residues. From germline, CDR1 is LNHNV and CDR2 YYDKDF (reference sequence). The DNA of the CDR3 is TGTGCCACCAGCAGAGGCGGCGGGAGGGCCCATGAGCAGTTCTTC. Translation: CATSRGGGRAHEQFF. Full variable domain (outside the CDR3, taken from reference TRBV15 and TRBJ2-1): DAMVIQNPRYQVTQFGKPVTLSCSQTLNHNVMYWYQQKSSQAPKLLFHYYDKDFNNEADTPDNFQSRRPNTSFCFLDIRSPGLGDTAMYLCATSRGGGRAHEQFFGPGTRLTVL.

This rearrangement joins TRBV7-9 to TRBJ2-2; no firm D call. V gave up 5 bases and J gave up 2 bases, with 3 bases separating them. Germline V gives CDR1 SEHNR, CDR2 FQNEAQ (reference sequence). This CDR3 comprises 12 residues. The CDR3 sequence: CASSTNTGELFF. CDR3 nucleotides: TGTGCCAGCAGCACAAACACCGGGGAGCTGTTTTTT.

Only one count was recorded for this clone. This chain joins TRBV7-2 and TRBJ2-7; 9 bases are a match to TRBD1. The junction had 8 bases not matched to a gene; V was cut back by 4 bases and J by 1 base. The CDR3 extends over 16 amino acids. Germline loops: CDR1 SGHTA, CDR2 FQGNSA. DNA of the CDR3: TGTGCCAGCAGCTCCCCCTGGACAGGGGTTTCCTACGAGCAGTACTTC. This gives the protein CASSSPWTGVSYEQYF.

The V call is TRBV6-1, the J call TRBJ2-3; D not certain. Germline V gene lookup returns CDR1 MNHNS and CDR2 SASEGT. Trimming shortened V by 7 bases and J by 3 bases, and 11 bases separated the two germline ends. The length of the CDR3 is 13 residues. This CDR3 reads CASKEAQTDTQYF. CDR3 nucleotides: TGTGCCAGCAAAGAGGCGCAAACAGATACGCAGTATTTT.

This clone turned up a few times. The chain recombines TRBV5-8 with TRBJ1-5; D gene uncertain. Trimming cost V 1 base and J 7 bases, with 15 bases left between them. Germline values: CDR1 SGHTS, CDR2 YDEGEE. The CDR3 covers 15 residues. This CDR3 is CASSLWVVSGQPQHF. CDR3 DNA sequence: TGTGCCAGCAGCTTGTGGGTAGTGTCGGGGCAGCCCCAGCATTTT.

In this sample, this clone turned up once. The chain uses TRBV5-5 and TRBJ2-1; 8 bases fit TRBD1. The germline gives CDR1 SGHKS, CDR2 YYEKEE (reference sequence). This CDR3 spans 16 amino acids. J gave up 7 bases and V 4 bases, and 13 bases lay outside the gene matches. Here the CDR3 reads CASSRHTGGSRNEQFF. CDR3 coding DNA: TGTGCCAGCAGCAGGCATACAGGGGGTTCCAGAAATGAGCAGTTCTTC.

The V and J genes are TRBV19 and TRBJ1-4; D perhaps matches TRBD1 (6 bases). V was pared by 8 bases and J by 4 bases, with 20 bases between. CDR3 length equals 16 residues. Germline CDR1 LNHDA, CDR2 SQIVND (reference sequence). The CDR3, as DNA: TGTGCCAGTGGCAGTCGTTTCGGACAGATTAATGAAAAACTGTTTTTT. It is translated as CASGSRFGQINEKLFF.

The J gene is TRBJ2-7, the V gene TRBV11-2; possibly TRBD2 for D (6 bases). Trimming left V 1 base short and J 6 bases short, with 13 bases between. This CDR3 is built from 14 residues. Germline-derived CDR1 and CDR2 are SGHAT and FQNNGV. Here the CDR3 reads CASSLGVGGVEQYF. As DNA, the CDR3 is TGTGCCAGCAGCTTAGGGGTCGGGGGTGTCGAGCAGTACTTC.

This clone was recorded once. Within the sample, other DNA sequences also encode this same CDR3. The V call is TRBV28, the J call TRBJ2-7, with D unresolved. The germline V gene encodes CDR1 MDHEN and CDR2 SYDVKM. The V gene lost 2 bases and the J gene lost 0 bases, with 8 bases spanning the gap. The CDR3 length is 14 residues. The CDR3 is CASSLLAGSYEQYF. The DNA of the CDR3 is TGTGCCAGCAGTTTACTCGCAGGCTCCTACGAGCAGTACTTC.

In this sample, this clone turned up once. The chain employs TRBV12-5 and TRBJ2-1, with D possibly being TRBD2 (7 bases). Germline lookup yields CDR1 LGHNT and CDR2 FRNRAP. The CDR3 runs 17 residues. Trimming pared 3 bases from V and 3 bases from J, leaving 18 bases between. CDR3 protein: CASGFQGSGTHYNEQFF. The CDR3 DNA follows: TGTGCTAGTGGTTTCCAGGGGAGCGGGACTCACTACAATGAGCAGTTCTTC.

This clone has just one count. The rearrangement joins TRBV28 to TRBJ1-5, with D possibly being TRBD1 (6 bases). Germline V lookup: CDR1 MDHEN, CDR2 SYDVKM. This CDR3 comprises 14 residues. V lost 4 bases to trimming and J lost 2 bases, with 9 bases between them. The CDR3: CASSWTDRNQPQHF. CDR3 sequence (DNA): TGTGCCAGCAGTTGGACAGACCGCAATCAGCCCCAGCATTTT. The complete variable domain, with remaining parts taken from reference TRBV28 and TRBJ1-5, reads DVKVTQSSRYLVKRTGEKVFLECVQDMDHENMFWYRQDPGLGLRLIYFSYDVKMKEKGDIPEGYSVSREKKERFSLILESASTNQTSMYLCASSWTDRNQPQHFGDGTRLSIL.

This chain connects TRBV7-2 to TRBJ2-5; TRBD2 is a possible D gene (8 bases). From germline, CDR1 is SGHTA and CDR2 FQGNSA. The CDR3 extends over 16 amino acids. The ends were cut back, 5 bases at V and 5 bases at J, with 21 bases in the middle. The DNA of the CDR3 is TGTGCCAGCAGCCGGGGGGGGGCAGGGGGAGTGGAGACCCAGTACTTC. Protein product: CASSRGGAGGVETQYF.